This TCR beta chain came from a study of shared clonotypes between healthy human individuals. The V gene end was trimmed by 6 bases and the J gene end by 0 bases; junction bases not matched to a gene: 4. The CDR3 sequence is 15 residues long. Germline loops: CDR1 MNHEY, CDR2 SMNVEV (reference sequence). Terminally differentiated effector memory CD45RA+ cells were left out of the naive CD8 fraction, which was CD45RO-negative and positively selected for CCR7. Libraries were prepared by immunoSEQ multiplex PCR; TCRdb keeps only in-frame clonotypes and omits some of them. The table lists more than 500,000 clones, 95% of them singletons.

This clonotype was sampled from a woman between 25 and 40 years old in good health. The sample taken for sequencing was naive CD8+ T cells sorted from blood. The chain combines TRBV27 with TRBJ2-3, with 9 bases fitting TRBD2. DNA for the CDR3: TGTGCCAGCAGGGTAGCGGGAGTAAGCACAGATACGCAGTATTTT. Its protein product is CASRVAGVSTDTQYF.